This record concerns one T cell receptor (beta chain) sequence. This sample is drawn from a study of blood T cell repertoires in COVID-19. The protocol was immunoSEQ multiplex PCR, while the TCRdb copy is restricted to in-frame clones and leaves out a portion. The table records some 180,000 clones, roughly nine tenths of them present only once. This CDR3 comprises 14 residues. Per germline, CDR1 MGHDK and CDR2 SYGVNS. The J segment lost 6 bases and the V segment lost 6 bases, leaving 5 bases of the junction unmatched. Sequencing was performed on PBMCs or T cells enriched from blood (not recorded which). The sequence derives from a woman in her 40s in a cohort exposed to, infected with or recovered from COVID-19 (not recorded which). This chain uses TRBV25-1 with TRBJ2-1, with TRBD2 identical over 10 bases. CDR3 loop: CASSLRTSGNEQFF. The CDR3 DNA is TGTGCCAGCAGCCTAAGGACTAGCGGCAATGAGCAGTTCTTC. Full variable domain (rest looked up from reference TRBV25-1 and TRBJ2-1): EADIYQTPRYLVIGTGKKITLECSQTMGHDKMYWYQQDPGMELHLIHYSYGVNSTEKGDLSSESTVSRIRTEHFPLTLESARPSHTSQYLCASSLRTSGNEQFFGPGTRLTVL.